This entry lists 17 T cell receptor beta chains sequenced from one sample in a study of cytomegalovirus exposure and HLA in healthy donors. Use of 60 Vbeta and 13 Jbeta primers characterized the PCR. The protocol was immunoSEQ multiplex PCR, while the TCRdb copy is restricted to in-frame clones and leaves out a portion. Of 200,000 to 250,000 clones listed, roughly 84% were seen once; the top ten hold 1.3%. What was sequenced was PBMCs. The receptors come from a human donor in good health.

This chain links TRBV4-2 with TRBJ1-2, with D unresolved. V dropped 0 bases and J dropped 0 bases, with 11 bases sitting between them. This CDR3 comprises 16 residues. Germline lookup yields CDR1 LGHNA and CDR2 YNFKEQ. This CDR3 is CASSQEPGATNYGYTF. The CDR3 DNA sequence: TGTGCCAGCAGCCAAGAACCAGGTGCTACTAACTATGGCTACACCTTC.

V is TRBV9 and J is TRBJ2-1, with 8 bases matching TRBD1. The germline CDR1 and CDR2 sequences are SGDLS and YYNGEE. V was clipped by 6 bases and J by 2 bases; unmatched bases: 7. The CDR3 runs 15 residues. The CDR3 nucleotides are TGTGCCAGCACCACCGGACAGGGTCCCTACAATGAGCAGTTCTTC. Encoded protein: CASTTGQGPYNEQFF.

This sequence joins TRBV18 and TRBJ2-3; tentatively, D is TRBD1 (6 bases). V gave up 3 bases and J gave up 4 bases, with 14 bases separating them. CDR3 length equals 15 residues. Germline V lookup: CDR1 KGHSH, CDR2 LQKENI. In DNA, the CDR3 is TGTGCCAGCTCACCCTCGACAGGTACTGCAGATACGCAGTATTTT. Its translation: CASSPSTGTADTQYF.

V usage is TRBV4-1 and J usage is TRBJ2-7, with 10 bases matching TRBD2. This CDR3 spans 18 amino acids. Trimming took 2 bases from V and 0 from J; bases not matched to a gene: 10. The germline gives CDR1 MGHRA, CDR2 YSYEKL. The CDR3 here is CASSQPTSGTSASYEQYF. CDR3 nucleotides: TGCGCCAGCAGCCAACCTACCTCCGGGACTAGCGCCTCCTACGAGCAGTACTTC.

This CDR3 is CASSLRRGEGLNADTQYF. CDR3 bases: TGTGCCAGCAGCTTACGAAGGGGGGAGGGCCTGAATGCAGATACGCAGTATTTT. This chain links TRBV7-9 with TRBJ2-3; maybe TRBD2 (7 bases). V lost 2 bases and J 4 bases, leaving 22 bases between the germline ends. Looked up from germline, CDR1 is SEHNR and CDR2 is FQNEAQ (reference sequence). The CDR3 contains 18 residues. Variable domain in full (rest from reference TRBV7-9 and TRBJ2-3): DTGVSQNPRHKITKRGQNVTFRCDPISEHNRLYWYRQTLGQGPEFLTYFQNEAQLEKSRLLSDRFSAERPKGSFSTLEIQRTEQGDSAMYLCASSLRRGEGLNADTQYFGPGTRLTVL.

This chain's CDR3 is CASSLGPTGSRETQYF. The CDR3 nucleotides are TGTGCCAGCAGCTTAGGTCCGACGGGGTCCCGGGAGACCCAGTACTTC. This rearrangement joins TRBV11-2 to TRBJ2-5; D is perhaps TRBD2 (5 bases). V gave up 1 base and J gave up 5 bases, with 17 bases separating them. Germline assignment: CDR1 SGHAT and CDR2 FQNNGV. This CDR3 has 16 residues.

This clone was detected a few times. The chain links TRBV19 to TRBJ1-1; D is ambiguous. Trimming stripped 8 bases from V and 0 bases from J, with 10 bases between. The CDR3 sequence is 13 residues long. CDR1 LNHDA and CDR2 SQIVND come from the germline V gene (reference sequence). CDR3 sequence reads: CASSARLNTEAFF. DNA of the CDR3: TGTGCCAGTTCCGCCAGATTGAACACTGAAGCTTTCTTT.

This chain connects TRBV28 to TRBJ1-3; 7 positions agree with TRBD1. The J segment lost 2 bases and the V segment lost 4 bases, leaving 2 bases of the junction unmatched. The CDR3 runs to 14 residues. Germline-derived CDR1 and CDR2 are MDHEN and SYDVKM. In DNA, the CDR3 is TGTGCCAGCAGTTCAGACAGGGCTGGAAACACCATATATTTT. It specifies CASSSDRAGNTIYF.

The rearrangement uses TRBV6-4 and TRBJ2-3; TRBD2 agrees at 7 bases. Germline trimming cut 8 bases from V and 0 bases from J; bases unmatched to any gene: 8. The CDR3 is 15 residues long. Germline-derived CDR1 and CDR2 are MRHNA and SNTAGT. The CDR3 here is CASALLAGSTDTQYF. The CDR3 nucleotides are TGTGCCAGCGCCCTCTTAGCGGGTAGCACAGATACGCAGTATTTT.

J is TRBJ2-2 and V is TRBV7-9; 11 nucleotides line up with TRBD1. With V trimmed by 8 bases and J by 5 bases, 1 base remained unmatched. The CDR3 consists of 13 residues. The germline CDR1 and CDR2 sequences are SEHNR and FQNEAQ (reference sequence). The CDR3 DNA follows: TGTGCCAGCGGGACAGGGGGAACCGGGGAGCTGTTTTTT. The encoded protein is CASGTGGTGELFF.

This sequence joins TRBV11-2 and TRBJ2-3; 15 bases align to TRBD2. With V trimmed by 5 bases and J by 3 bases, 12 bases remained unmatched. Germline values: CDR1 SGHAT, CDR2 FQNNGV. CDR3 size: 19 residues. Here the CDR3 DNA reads TGTGCCAGCAGCCGCACCGGGACTAGCGGGAGGTGGGGGACAGATACGCAGTATTTT. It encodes CASSRTGTSGRWGTDTQYF.

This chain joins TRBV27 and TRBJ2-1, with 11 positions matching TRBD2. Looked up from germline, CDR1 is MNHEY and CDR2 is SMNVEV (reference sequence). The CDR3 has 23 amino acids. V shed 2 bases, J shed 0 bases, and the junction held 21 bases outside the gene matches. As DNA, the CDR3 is TGTGCCAGCAGTTTAGGGGCCGGGTGGCTAGCGGGAGGACGCGAATACTCCTACAATGAGCAGTTCTTC. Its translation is CASSLGAGWLAGGREYSYNEQFF.

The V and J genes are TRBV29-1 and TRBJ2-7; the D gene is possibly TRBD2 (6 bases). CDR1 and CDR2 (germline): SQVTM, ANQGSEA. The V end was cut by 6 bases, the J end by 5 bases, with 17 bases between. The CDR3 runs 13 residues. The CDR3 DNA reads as TGCAGCGTGGTGGACGGAGGGTGGAACGAGCAGTACTTC. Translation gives CSVVDGGWNEQYF.

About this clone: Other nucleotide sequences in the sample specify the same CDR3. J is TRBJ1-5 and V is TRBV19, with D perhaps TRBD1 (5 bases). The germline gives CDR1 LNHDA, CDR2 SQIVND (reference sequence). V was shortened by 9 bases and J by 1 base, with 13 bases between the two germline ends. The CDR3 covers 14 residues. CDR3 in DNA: TGTGCCAGCAGGGTTTCTCCAAGCAATCAGCCCCAGCATTTT. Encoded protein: CASRVSPSNQPQHF.

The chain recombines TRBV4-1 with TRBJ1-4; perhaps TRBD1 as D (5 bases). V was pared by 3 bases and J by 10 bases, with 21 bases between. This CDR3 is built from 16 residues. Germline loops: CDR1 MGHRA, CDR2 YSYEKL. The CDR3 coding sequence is TGCGCCAGCAGCCACAACGGGCCACGGGGGTTGGTAAAACTGTTTTTT. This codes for CASSHNGPRGLVKLFF.

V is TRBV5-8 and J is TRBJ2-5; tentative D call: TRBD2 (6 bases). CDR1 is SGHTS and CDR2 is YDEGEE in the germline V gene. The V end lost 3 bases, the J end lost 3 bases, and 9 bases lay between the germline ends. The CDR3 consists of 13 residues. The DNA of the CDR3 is TGTGCCAGCAGCTGGGACTGGAAAGAGACCCAGTACTTC. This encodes CASSWDWKETQYF.

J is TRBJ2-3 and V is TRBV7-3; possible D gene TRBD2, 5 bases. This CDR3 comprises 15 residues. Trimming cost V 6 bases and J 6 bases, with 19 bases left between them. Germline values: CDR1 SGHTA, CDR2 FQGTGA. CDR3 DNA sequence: TGTGCCAGCAGTCCGAGGGCGCTCCGATTGGATACGCAGTATTTT. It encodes CASSPRALRLDTQYF.